This T cell receptor (beta chain) is drawn from a study of T cell repertoires in cytomegalovirus infection. TCRdb fed the reads into MiXCR, producing one record per CDR3 protein. The top ten clones hold around half of a sample with some 240,000 distinct CDR3 sequences, 17% of them seen once. This clonotype was recorded many times. CDR1 SGHVS and CDR2 FNYEAQ come from the germline V gene. This CDR3 spans 16 amino acids. V was cut by 5 bases and J by 6 bases, with 23 bases left in between. The receptor was derived from a human donor in good health (CMV status not recorded). Some clones in this sample may be carry-over from other donors' samples. This chain joins TRBV7-6 and TRBJ2-7; possibly TRBD1 or TRBD2 for D (5 bases each). The sample was CD8+ T cells from PBMCs. The CDR3 loop reads CASSPSLGEFSLEQYF. The CDR3 bases are TGTGCCAGCAGCCCGAGTTTGGGGGAGTTTTCCCTCGAGCAGTACTTC.